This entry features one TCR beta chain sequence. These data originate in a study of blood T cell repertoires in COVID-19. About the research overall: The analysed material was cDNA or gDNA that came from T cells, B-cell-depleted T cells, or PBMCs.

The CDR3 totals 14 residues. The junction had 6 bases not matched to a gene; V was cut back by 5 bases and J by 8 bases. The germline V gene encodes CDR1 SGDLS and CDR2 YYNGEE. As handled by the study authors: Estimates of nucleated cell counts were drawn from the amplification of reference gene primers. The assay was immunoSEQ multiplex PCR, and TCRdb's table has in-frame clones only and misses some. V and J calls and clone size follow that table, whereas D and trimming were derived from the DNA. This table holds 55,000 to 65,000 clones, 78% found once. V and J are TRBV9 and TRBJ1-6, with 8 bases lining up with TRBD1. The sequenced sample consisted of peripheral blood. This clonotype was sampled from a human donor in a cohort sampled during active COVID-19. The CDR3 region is CASRSGTGDSPLHF. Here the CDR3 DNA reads TGTGCCAGCAGAAGCGGGACAGGAGATTCACCCCTCCACTTT.